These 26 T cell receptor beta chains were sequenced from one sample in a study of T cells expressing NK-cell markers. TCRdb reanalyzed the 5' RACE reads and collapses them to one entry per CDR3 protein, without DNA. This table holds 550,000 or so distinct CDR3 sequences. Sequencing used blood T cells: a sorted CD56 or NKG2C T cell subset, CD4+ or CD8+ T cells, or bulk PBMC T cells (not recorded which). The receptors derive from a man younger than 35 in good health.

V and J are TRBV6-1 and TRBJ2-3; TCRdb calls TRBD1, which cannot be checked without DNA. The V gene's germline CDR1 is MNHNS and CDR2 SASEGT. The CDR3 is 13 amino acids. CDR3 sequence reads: CASSDPRQVTQYF.

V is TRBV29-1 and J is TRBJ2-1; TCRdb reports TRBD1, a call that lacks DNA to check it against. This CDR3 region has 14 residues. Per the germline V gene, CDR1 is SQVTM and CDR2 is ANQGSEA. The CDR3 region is CSRSAGRTSNEQFF.

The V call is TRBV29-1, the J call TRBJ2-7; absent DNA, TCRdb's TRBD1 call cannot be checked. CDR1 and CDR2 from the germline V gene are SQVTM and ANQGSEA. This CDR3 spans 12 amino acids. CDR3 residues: CSVVEGGYEQYF.

The CDR3 reads CASSSAWERGTQYF. The chain combines TRBV5-1 with TRBJ2-5; TCRdb reports TRBD1, a call that lacks DNA to check it against. The germline V gene encodes CDR1 SGHRS and CDR2 YFSETQ. The CDR3 covers 14 residues.

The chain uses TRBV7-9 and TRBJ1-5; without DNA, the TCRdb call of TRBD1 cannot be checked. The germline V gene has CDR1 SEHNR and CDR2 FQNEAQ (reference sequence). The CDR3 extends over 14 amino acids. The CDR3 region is CASSLARVDQPQHF. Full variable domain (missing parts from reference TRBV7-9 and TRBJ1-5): DTGVSQNPRHKITKRGQNVTFRCDPISEHNRLYWYRQTLGQGPEFLTYFQNEAQLEKSRLLSDRFSAERPKGSFSTLEIQRTEQGDSAMYLCASSLARVDQPQHFGDGTRLSIL.

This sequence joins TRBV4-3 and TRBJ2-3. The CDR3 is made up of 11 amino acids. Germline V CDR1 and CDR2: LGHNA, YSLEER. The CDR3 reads CASGNTDTQYF.

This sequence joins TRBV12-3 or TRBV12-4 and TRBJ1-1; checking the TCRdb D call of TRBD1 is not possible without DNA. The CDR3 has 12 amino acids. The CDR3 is CASRPQGSEAFF.

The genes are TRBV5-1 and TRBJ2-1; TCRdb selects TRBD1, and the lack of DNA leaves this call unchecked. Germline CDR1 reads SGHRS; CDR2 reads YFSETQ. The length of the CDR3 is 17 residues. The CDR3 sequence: CASSLRGQGLMEHEQFF.

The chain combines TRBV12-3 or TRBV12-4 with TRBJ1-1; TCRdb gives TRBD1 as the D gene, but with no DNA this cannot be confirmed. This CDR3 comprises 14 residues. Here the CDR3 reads CASSLFQGTTEAFF.

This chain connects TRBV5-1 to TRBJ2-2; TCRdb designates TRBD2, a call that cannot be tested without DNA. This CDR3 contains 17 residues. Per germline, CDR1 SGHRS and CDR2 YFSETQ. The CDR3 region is CASSLLAGGLTTGELFF.

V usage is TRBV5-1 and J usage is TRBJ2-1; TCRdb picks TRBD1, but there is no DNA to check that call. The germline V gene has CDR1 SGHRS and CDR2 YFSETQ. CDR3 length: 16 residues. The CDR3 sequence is CASSLVSGTLNNEQFF.

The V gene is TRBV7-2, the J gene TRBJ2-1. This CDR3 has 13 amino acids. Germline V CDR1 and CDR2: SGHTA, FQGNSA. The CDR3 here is CASSLARRNEQFF.

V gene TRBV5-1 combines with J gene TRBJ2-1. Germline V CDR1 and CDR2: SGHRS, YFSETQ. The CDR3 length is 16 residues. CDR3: CASSLLGQASWNEQFF.

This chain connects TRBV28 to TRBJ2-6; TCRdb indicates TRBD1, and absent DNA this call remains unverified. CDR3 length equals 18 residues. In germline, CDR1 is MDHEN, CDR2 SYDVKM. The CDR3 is CASRTPGQGGYGANVLTF.

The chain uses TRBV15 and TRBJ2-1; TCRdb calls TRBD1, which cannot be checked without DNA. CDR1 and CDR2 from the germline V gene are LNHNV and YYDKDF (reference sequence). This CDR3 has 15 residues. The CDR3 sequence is CATSRVGTGNNEQFF.

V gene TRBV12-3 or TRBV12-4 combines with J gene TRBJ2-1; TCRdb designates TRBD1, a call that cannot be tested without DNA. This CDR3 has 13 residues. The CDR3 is CASGRDSYNEQFF.

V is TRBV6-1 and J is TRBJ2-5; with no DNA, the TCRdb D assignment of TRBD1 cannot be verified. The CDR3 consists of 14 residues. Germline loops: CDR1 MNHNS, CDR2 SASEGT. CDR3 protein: CASRQSGQKETQYF.

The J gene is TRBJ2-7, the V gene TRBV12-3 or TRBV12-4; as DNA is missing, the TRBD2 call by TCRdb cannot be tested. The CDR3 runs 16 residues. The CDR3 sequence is CASSLSSRRERYEQYF.

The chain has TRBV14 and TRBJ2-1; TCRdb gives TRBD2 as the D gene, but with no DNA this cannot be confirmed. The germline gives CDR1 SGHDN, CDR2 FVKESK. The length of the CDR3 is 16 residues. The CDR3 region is CASSQDRTSLGGEQFF.

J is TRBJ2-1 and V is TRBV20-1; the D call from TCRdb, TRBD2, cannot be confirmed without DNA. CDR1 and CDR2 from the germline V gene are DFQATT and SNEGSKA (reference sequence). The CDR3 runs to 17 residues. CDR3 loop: CSAPEGSGRISYNEQFF.

CDR3 sequence reads: CASSLLGHPVGGYTF. The gene calls are TRBV12-3 or TRBV12-4 and TRBJ1-2; TCRdb calls TRBD1, which cannot be checked without DNA. The CDR3 consists of 15 residues.

CDR3 amino acids: CATSRARVQGAVGELFF. V gene TRBV15 combines with J gene TRBJ2-2; TCRdb lists TRBD1, though no DNA is available to test this call. This CDR3 region has 17 residues. Germline V gene data show CDR1 as LNHNV and CDR2 as YYDKDF (reference sequence).

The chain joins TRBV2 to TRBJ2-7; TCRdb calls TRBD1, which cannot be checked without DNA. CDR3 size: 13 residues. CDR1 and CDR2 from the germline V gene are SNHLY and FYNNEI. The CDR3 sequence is CASKGGEIYEQYF.

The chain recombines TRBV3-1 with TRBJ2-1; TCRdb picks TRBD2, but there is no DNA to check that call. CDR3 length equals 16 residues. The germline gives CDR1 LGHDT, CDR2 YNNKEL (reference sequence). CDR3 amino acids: CASSLTPGPKWGEQFF.

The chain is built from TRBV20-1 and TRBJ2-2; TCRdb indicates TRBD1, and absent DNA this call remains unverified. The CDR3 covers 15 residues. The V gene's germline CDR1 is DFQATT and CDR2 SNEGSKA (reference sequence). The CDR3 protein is CSARGDRANTGELFF.

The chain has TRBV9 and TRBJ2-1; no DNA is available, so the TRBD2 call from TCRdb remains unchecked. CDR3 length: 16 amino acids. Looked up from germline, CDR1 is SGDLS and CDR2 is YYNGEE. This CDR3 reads CASSAPRGLADNEQFF.